The sequence of this T cell receptor (beta chain) was determined in a study of T cells expressing NK-cell markers. The overall study: Serological testing identified seven of the eight sequenced donors as HCMV-seropositive and one as seronegative. Overall study results and limits: Whether expanded NKG2C+ T cell clones recognized HCMV stayed uncertain. Several of the donors also had these clonotypes leading their CD3+CD56-NKG2C+ fraction.

The V gene's germline CDR1 is LNHNV and CDR2 YYDKDF (reference sequence). This CDR3 is built from 13 residues. With UMIs, 5'RACE template switching was used to make TCR beta cDNA. No DNA is given; TCRdb re-called the 5' RACE reads and lists each CDR3 protein once. In all, the sample yields a few hundred thousand distinct CDR3 sequences. In the case of this clonotype: Its cognate antigen is unknown.

The sequenced sample consisted of blood T cells: a sorted CD56 or NKG2C T cell subset, CD4+ or CD8+ T cells, or bulk PBMC T cells (not recorded which). The V and J genes are TRBV15 and TRBJ2-7. The TCR comes from a man aged 18 to 35 in good health. This CDR3 reads CATSRVGSYEQYF.